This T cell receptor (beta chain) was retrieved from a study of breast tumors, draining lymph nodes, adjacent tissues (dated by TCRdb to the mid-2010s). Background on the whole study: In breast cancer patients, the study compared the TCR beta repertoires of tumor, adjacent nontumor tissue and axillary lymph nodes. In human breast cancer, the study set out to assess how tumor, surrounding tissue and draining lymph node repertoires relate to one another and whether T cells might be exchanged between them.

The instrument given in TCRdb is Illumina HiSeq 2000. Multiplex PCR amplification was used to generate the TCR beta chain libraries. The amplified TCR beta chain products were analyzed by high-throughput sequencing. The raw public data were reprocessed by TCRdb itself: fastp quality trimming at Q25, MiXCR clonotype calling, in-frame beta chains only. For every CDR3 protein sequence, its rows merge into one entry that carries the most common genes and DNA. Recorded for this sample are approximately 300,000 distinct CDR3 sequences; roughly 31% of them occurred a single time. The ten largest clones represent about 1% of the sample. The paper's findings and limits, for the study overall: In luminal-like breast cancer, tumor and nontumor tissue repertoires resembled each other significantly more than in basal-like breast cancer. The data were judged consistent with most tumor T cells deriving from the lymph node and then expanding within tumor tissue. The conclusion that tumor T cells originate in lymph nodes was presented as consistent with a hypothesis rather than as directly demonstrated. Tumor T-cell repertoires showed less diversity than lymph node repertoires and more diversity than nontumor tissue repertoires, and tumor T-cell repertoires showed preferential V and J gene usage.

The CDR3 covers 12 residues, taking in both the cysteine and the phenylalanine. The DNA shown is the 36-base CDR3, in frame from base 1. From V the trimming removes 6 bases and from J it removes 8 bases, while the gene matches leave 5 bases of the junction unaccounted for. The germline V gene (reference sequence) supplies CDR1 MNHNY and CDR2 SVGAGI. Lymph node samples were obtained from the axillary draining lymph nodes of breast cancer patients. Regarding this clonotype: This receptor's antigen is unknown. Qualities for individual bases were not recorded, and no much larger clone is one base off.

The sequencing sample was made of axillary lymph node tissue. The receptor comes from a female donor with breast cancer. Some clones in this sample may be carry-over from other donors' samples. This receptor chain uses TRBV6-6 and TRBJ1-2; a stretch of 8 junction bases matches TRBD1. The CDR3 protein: CASREQGGGYTF. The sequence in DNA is TGTGCCAGCAGAGAACAGGGGGGAGGCTACACCTTC.